This TCR beta chain was captured by sequencing in a study of early T cells in non-severe SARS-CoV-2 infection. Study in general: Unpaired chains resulted from sequencing bulk RNA of unsorted whole blood.

TCRdb processed the 5' RACE reads anew with MiXCR; each CDR3 protein has one entry. The sample gives roughly 69,000 distinct CDR3 sequences, 9% to 10% of which show up once; around 15% is in the top ten. V shed 6 bases, J shed 4 bases, and the junction held 5 bases outside the gene matches. Germline V CDR1 and CDR2: LNHNV, YYDKDF (reference sequence). This CDR3 comprises 15 residues. The clonotype originates from an adult who was a healthcare worker with PCR-confirmed SARS-CoV-2 infection or an uninfected control (not recorded which). The chain links TRBV15 to TRBJ2-1, with TRBD2 identical over 11 bases. The specimen was whole blood, collected at baseline. CDR3 DNA sequence: TGTGCCACCAGTTCTAGCGGGAGGATTTACAATGAGCAGTTCTTC. Translating gives CATSSSGRIYNEQFF.